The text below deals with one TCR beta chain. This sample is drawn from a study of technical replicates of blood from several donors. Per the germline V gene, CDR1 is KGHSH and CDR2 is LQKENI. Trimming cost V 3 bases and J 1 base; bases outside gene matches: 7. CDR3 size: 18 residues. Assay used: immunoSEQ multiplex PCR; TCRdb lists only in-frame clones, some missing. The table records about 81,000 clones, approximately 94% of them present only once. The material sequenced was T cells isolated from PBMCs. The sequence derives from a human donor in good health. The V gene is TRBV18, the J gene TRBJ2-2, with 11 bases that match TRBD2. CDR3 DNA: TGTGCCAGCTCACCCGTTCCCACTAGCGGGAGGAACACCGGGGAGCTGTTTTTT. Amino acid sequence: CASSPVPTSGRNTGELFF.